These 2 T cell receptor beta chains came from one sample sequenced in a study of early T cells in non-severe SARS-CoV-2 infection. TCRdb re-analysed the 5' RACE reads in MiXCR, keeping a single row per CDR3 protein. The sample has tens of thousands of distinct CDR3 sequences; around 9.1% are singletons. Input material: whole blood. The source of these receptors is an adult who was a healthcare worker with PCR-confirmed SARS-CoV-2 infection or an uninfected control (not recorded which).

This clonotype was seen a few times. The chain has TRBV7-9 and TRBJ1-6; possible D gene TRBD1, 5 bases. CDR3 length: 14 amino acids. From germline, CDR1 is SEHNR and CDR2 FQNEAQ (reference sequence). Trimming removed 1 base at V and 9 bases at J, with 10 bases between. CDR3 amino acids: CASSLDFRASPLHF. CDR3 DNA sequence: TGTGCCAGCAGCTTAGACTTCAGGGCTTCACCCCTCCACTTT.

This clonotype was observed at least ten times. This chain joins TRBV21-1 and TRBJ2-7; TRBD2 was called by the table and not checked on the DNA. TRBV21-1 represents a pseudogene. This CDR3 comprises 16 residues. The CDR3 is CASSCNPSGAYYEQYF. The CDR3 coding sequence is TGTGCCAGCAGCTGTAACCCTAGCGGGGCATACTACGAGCAGTACTTC.